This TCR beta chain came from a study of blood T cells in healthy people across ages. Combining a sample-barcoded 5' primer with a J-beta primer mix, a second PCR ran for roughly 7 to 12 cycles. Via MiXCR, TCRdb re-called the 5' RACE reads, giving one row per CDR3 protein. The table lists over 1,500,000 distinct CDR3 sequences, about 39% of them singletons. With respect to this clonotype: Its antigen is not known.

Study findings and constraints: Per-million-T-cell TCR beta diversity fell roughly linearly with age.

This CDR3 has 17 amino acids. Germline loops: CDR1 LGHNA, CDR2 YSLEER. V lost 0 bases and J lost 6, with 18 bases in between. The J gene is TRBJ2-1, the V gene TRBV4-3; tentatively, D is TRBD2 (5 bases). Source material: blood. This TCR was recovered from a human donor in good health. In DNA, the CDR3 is TGCGCCAGCAGCCAAGAATCTGTACTAGTTGCCGGCAATGAGCAGTTCTTC. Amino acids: CASSQESVLVAGNEQFF.